This TCR beta chain stems from a study of cytomegalovirus exposure and HLA in healthy donors. Study in general: Membership in the Caucasian-associated ancestry cluster was found for about 80% of around 380 genotyped donors.

PCR amplification relied on 60 Vbeta primers (plus 13 Jbeta primers). The repertoire was sequenced with immunoSEQ multiplex PCR; TCRdb's copy has only in-frame clones and lacks some. Its listing shows approximately 110,000 clones. Per the germline V gene, CDR1 is LGHNA and CDR2 is YSLEER. The CDR3 consists of 16 residues. The V and J ends lost 0 bases and 2 bases, in that order; junction bases with no gene match: 2. The specimen was PBMCs. V and J are TRBV4-3 and TRBJ2-1; 9 nucleotides align to TRBD2. This receptor was obtained from a young man in good health and CMV-seronegative. The CDR3: CASSQDLAGTYNEQFF. In DNA form, the CDR3 reads TGCGCCAGCAGCCAAGATCTAGCGGGGACCTACAATGAGCAGTTCTTC.